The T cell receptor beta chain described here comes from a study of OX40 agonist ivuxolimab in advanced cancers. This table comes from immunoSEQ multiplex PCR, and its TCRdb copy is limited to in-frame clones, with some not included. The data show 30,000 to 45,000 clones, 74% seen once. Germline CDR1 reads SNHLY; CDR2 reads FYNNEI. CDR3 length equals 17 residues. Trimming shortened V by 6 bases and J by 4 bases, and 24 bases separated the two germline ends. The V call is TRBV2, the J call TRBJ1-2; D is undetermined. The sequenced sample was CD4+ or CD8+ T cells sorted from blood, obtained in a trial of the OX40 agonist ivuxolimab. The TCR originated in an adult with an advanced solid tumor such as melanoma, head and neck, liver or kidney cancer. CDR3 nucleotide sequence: TGTGCCAGCAGCTGGGGAACGGCCCGATCCTCTCTCTATGGCTACACCTTC. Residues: CASSWGTARSSLYGYTF.